One and the same sample provided the 28 T cell receptor beta chains below, sequenced in a study of OX40 agonist ivuxolimab in advanced cancers. TCRdb keeps only in-frame clones here, not all; method: immunoSEQ multiplex PCR. Among about 81,000 clones listed, just over 90% were seen once. The sequencing used CD4+ or CD8+ T cells sorted from blood, collected in a trial of the OX40 agonist ivuxolimab. Receptors were obtained from an adult with an advanced solid tumor such as melanoma, head and neck, liver or kidney cancer.

The rearrangement links TRBV29-1 to TRBJ2-7; D tentatively fits TRBD1 or TRBD2 (5 bases each). V was cut by 1 base and J by 3 bases, with 10 bases left in between. The CDR3 loop spans 13 amino acids. Germline V gene data show CDR1 as SQVTM and CDR2 as ANQGSEA. CDR3 nucleotides: TGCAGCGTTGAAGGAGAGGGGAGCTACGAGCAGTACTTC. This gives the protein CSVEGEGSYEQYF.

V and J are TRBV6-6 and TRBJ1-1; the D is unclear. V dropped 4 bases and J dropped 1 base, with 13 bases sitting between them. The CDR3 length is 15 residues. The germline V gene has CDR1 MNHNY and CDR2 SVGAGI (reference sequence). The CDR3 bases are TGTGCCAGCAGTTGGACGGTCGTCCCGAACACTGAAGCTTTCTTT. Its protein product is CASSWTVVPNTEAFF.

The gene calls are TRBV4-1 and TRBJ1-4; TRBD1 agrees at 9 bases. Germline V gene data show CDR1 as MGHRA and CDR2 as YSYEKL. CDR3 size: 14 residues. J lost 7 bases, V lost 4 bases, and 4 bases had no gene match. The chain's CDR3 is CASSPRQGGEKLFF. The CDR3 nucleotides read TGCGCCAGCAGCCCCCGACAGGGGGGTGAAAAACTGTTTTTT.

The chain recombines TRBV7-2 with TRBJ1-4; D ambiguous. In germline, CDR1 is SGHTA, CDR2 FQGNSA. V lost 6 bases to trimming and J lost 8 bases, with 10 bases between them. CDR3 length equals 12 residues. The CDR3 nucleotides are TGTGCCAGCAGAGGGTTAGGAGAAAAACTGTTTTTT. It codes for CASRGLGEKLFF.

This clone was detected only once. The chain couples TRBV5-1 to TRBJ2-3, with TRBD1 as a possible D gene (6 bases). V lost 3 bases, J lost 2 bases, and 25 bases lay in between. Germline CDR1 SGHRS, CDR2 YFSETQ. The CDR3 is 19 residues long. In DNA form, the CDR3 reads TGCGCCAGCAGCTACACAGCTCATCGACAGGCAGGCTACACAGATACGCAGTATTTT. This translates into CASSYTAHRQAGYTDTQYF. Combining the CDR3 with reference TRBV5-1 and TRBJ2-3 gives the whole variable domain KAGVTQTPRYLIKTRGQQVTLSCSPISGHRSVSWYQQTPGQGLQFLFEYFSETQRNKGNFPGRFSGRQFSNSRSEMNVSTLELGDSALYLCASSYTAHRQAGYTDTQYFGPGTRLTVL.

This clone was recorded once. V and J are TRBV7-2 and TRBJ1-3; D is perhaps TRBD1 (6 bases). From germline, CDR1 is SGHTA and CDR2 FQGNSA. This CDR3 comprises 18 residues. Trimming removed 3 bases at V and 0 bases at J, with 18 bases between. The CDR3 here is CASSFDPGTLSSGNTIYF. CDR3 coding DNA: TGTGCCAGCAGCTTTGACCCCGGGACACTGAGCTCTGGAAACACCATATATTTT.

This chain links TRBV7-9 with TRBJ1-1, with 7 bases matching TRBD1. CDR3 length: 13 amino acids. V was pared by 6 bases and J by 5 bases, with 6 bases of the junction left unmatched. Germline V gene data show CDR1 as SEHNR and CDR2 as FQNEAQ (reference sequence). The CDR3 DNA sequence: TGTGCCAGCAGTACAGGGGTTGGAACTGAAGCTTTCTTT. Protein sequence: CASSTGVGTEAFF. Variable domain in full (rest from reference TRBV7-9 and TRBJ1-1): DTGVSQNPRHKITKRGQNVTFRCDPISEHNRLYWYRQTLGQGPEFLTYFQNEAQLEKSRLLSDRFSAERPKGSFSTLEIQRTEQGDSAMYLCASSTGVGTEAFFGQGTRLTVV.

The chain recombines TRBV4-1 with TRBJ2-7; no clear D. V shed 3 bases and J shed 9 bases, with 9 bases lying between them. This CDR3 has 11 amino acids. CDR1 is MGHRA, CDR2 YSYEKL, per germline. CDR3 in DNA: TGCGCCAGCAGCCAGCAGGCAACGCAGTACTTC. Its protein is CASSQQATQYF.

V gene TRBV4-2 combines with J gene TRBJ2-3; D may be TRBD2 (5 bases). The V end lost 3 bases, the J end lost 2 bases, and 15 bases lay between the germline ends. The V gene's germline CDR1 is LGHNA and CDR2 YNFKEQ. This CDR3 is 16 amino acids long. The CDR3 sequence is CASSQYEEGPTDTQYF. CDR3 nucleotide sequence: TGTGCCAGCAGCCAGTATGAAGAGGGCCCCACAGATACGCAGTATTTT.

The DNA for the CDR3 is TGCGCCAGCAGCCTCAATGTGGACAGGGGGGAAGCTTTCTTT. Amino acids: CASSLNVDRGEAFF. J is TRBJ1-1 and V is TRBV4-3; TRBD1 agrees at 10 bases. The trim removed 4 bases at V and 8 bases at J, leaving 7 bases unmatched. CDR3 length equals 14 residues. In germline, CDR1 is LGHNA, CDR2 YSLEER.

Points on this clone: This CDR3 is also generated by other DNA sequences in the sample. The chain uses TRBV7-9 and TRBJ1-5, with a tentative D call TRBD1 (5 bases). Per the germline V gene, CDR1 is SEHNR and CDR2 is FQNEAQ (reference sequence). V lost 1 base and J 6 bases, leaving 10 bases between the germline ends. The CDR3 runs 14 residues. The CDR3 is CASSLEGGAQPQHF. Written as DNA, the CDR3 is TGTGCCAGCAGCTTAGAAGGAGGGGCTCAGCCCCAGCATTTT. Using reference TRBV7-9 and TRBJ1-5 for the parts outside the CDR3, the full variable domain is DTGVSQNPRHKITKRGQNVTFRCDPISEHNRLYWYRQTLGQGPEFLTYFQNEAQLEKSRLLSDRFSAERPKGSFSTLEIQRTEQGDSAMYLCASSLEGGAQPQHFGDGTRLSIL.

The V call is TRBV6-5, the J call TRBJ2-2; D might be TRBD2 (6 bases). Germline CDR1 is MNHEY and CDR2 is SVGAGI. V lost 2 bases and J 4 bases, leaving 8 bases between the germline ends. There are 14 residues in the CDR3. The CDR3 sequence is CASSYGGSTGELFF. CDR3 nucleotides: TGTGCCAGCAGTTACGGGGGGAGCACCGGGGAGCTGTTTTTT.

The chain combines TRBV27 with TRBJ2-7; D could derive from TRBD1 or TRBD2 (5 bases each). Looked up from germline, CDR1 is MNHEY and CDR2 is SMNVEV (reference sequence). Trimming took off 2 bases at V and 1 base at J, with 9 bases between the two ends. The length of the CDR3 is 14 residues. In nucleotides, the CDR3 is TGTGCCAGCAGTTTACGGGGCCCGTCCTACGAGCAGTACTTC. Its protein product is CASSLRGPSYEQYF.

The genes are TRBV28 and TRBJ2-1; TRBD1 agrees at 7 bases. Per the germline V gene, CDR1 is MDHEN and CDR2 is SYDVKM. The CDR3 runs 15 residues. The trim removed 7 bases at V and 2 bases at J, leaving 8 bases unmatched. This CDR3 reads CASTLWTGTYNEQFF. The CDR3 nucleotides read TGTGCCAGCACCCTATGGACAGGTACCTACAATGAGCAGTTCTTC.

This clone occurred once. The J gene is TRBJ2-5, the V gene TRBV5-6, with TRBD1 as a possible D gene (6 bases). Trimming removed 1 base at V and 2 bases at J, with 18 bases between. Germline V gives CDR1 SGHDT, CDR2 YYEEEE. The CDR3 length is 17 residues. DNA for the CDR3: TGTGCCAGCAGCTTGCCTCCCAAGGACAGTGGACAAGAGACCCAGTACTTC. It yields the protein CASSLPPKDSGQETQYF.

The rearrangement links TRBV13 to TRBJ1-5; the D is unclear. The CDR3 is 14 amino acids. V lost 0 bases to trimming and J lost 9 bases, with 12 bases between them. Germline lookup yields CDR1 PRHDT and CDR2 FYEKMQ (reference sequence). CDR3 nucleotides: TGTGCCAGCAGCTTAGGCCGTGGGGATCGGCCCCAGCATTTT. It encodes CASSLGRGDRPQHF.

The chain links TRBV5-1 to TRBJ1-1; D is ambiguous. Germline V gene sequence: CDR1 SGHRS, CDR2 YFSETQ. V was shortened by 2 bases and J by 8 bases, with 13 bases between the two germline ends. The CDR3 is 13 amino acids. The CDR3 reads CASSLAILREAFF. The CDR3 DNA reads TGCGCCAGCAGCTTAGCGATCCTCCGGGAAGCTTTCTTT. The full variable domain, completed using reference TRBV5-1 and TRBJ1-1, is KAGVTQTPRYLIKTRGQQVTLSCSPISGHRSVSWYQQTPGQGLQFLFEYFSETQRNKGNFPGRFSGRQFSNSRSEMNVSTLELGDSALYLCASSLAILREAFFGQGTRLTVV.

The gene calls are TRBV27 and TRBJ2-1; weak D call: TRBD2 (6 bases). Trimming took off 8 bases at V and 8 bases at J, with 19 bases between the two ends. The CDR3 consists of 14 residues. The germline gives CDR1 MNHEY, CDR2 SMNVEV (reference sequence). The CDR3 protein is CASRRVGSYDEQFF. Here the CDR3 DNA reads TGTGCCAGCCGGAGGGTGGGTAGTTACGATGAGCAGTTCTTC.

This chain links TRBV9 with TRBJ2-1; 8 bases match TRBD1. V shed 0 bases, J shed 3 bases, and the junction held 8 bases outside the gene matches. The germline V gene encodes CDR1 SGDLS and CDR2 YYNGEE. The CDR3 is 17 residues long. The CDR3 loop is CASSVGGGTGNYNEQFF. The CDR3 coding sequence is TGTGCCAGCAGCGTAGGAGGGGGGACAGGCAACTACAATGAGCAGTTCTTC.

The V call is TRBV7-6, the J call TRBJ2-7, with TRBD2 matching over 12 bases. V lost 5 bases, J lost 5 bases, and 4 bases stayed unmatched. CDR3 length equals 14 residues. Germline CDR1 is SGHVS and CDR2 is FNYEAQ. For the CDR3, the DNA is TGTGCCAGCAGCCCGACTAGCGGGAGCGACGAGCAGTACTTC. Protein: CASSPTSGSDEQYF.

The V and J genes are TRBV5-6 and TRBJ2-5; D is possibly TRBD1 (5 bases). Trimming took 4 bases from V and 0 from J, leaving 10 bases between them. CDR3 length equals 14 residues. Germline CDR1 and CDR2: SGHDT and YYEEEE. The CDR3 nucleotides are TGTGCCAGCAGCCCACCCAGGGACCAAGAGACCCAGTACTTC. As protein: CASSPPRDQETQYF.

The chain is built from TRBV27 and TRBJ2-5; TRBD2 is a possible D gene (5 bases). This CDR3 spans 16 amino acids. Looked up from germline, CDR1 is MNHEY and CDR2 is SMNVEV (reference sequence). Trimming left V 1 base short and J 4 bases short, with 16 bases between. The CDR3 region is CASSLFKSTRGETQYF. Here the CDR3 DNA reads TGTGCCAGCAGTTTATTTAAGTCTACTCGGGGAGAGACCCAGTACTTC.

V gene TRBV6-5 combines with J gene TRBJ1-1; D is undetermined. Germline V gives CDR1 MNHEY, CDR2 SVGAGI. Trimming took 6 bases from V and 4 from J, leaving 9 bases between them. This CDR3 spans 12 amino acids. CDR3 loop: CASRDLGTEAFF. The CDR3 DNA follows: TGTGCCAGCAGGGACCTGGGCACTGAAGCTTTCTTT.

The V call is TRBV15, the J call TRBJ2-3; 10 bases line up with TRBD2. The V and J ends lost 2 bases and 4 bases, in that order; junction bases with no gene match: 3. Germline-derived CDR1 and CDR2 are LNHNV and YYDKDF (reference sequence). The CDR3 is made up of 15 amino acids. CDR3 DNA sequence: TGTGCCACCAGCAGAAGCGGGGGGGCTGCAGATACGCAGTATTTT. It yields the protein CATSRSGGAADTQYF.

This clone was picked up one time. The chain has TRBV9 and TRBJ2-2, with 7 bases matching TRBD1. The CDR3 sequence is 17 residues long. Per germline, CDR1 SGDLS and CDR2 YYNGEE. V lost 5 bases, J lost 0 bases, and 10 bases stayed unmatched. The CDR3 nucleotides read TGTGCCAGCAGTGCCCTAGGGACAGTAACGAACACCGGGGAGCTGTTTTTT. Translated, it gives CASSALGTVTNTGELFF.

The chain combines TRBV23-1 with TRBJ1-6, with D uncertain. TRBV23-1 has ORF status, its function being uncertain. The CDR3 is 16 residues long. V lost 0 bases to trimming and J lost 13 bases, with 19 bases between them. As DNA, the CDR3 is TGCGCCAGCAGTCAATCGGAGGCAACGTTTGGAGGGCCCCTCCACTTT. This gives the protein CASSQSEATFGGPLHF.

V gene TRBV6-5 combines with J gene TRBJ1-2; TRBD1 matches at 9 bases. CDR3 size: 15 residues. The germline V gene encodes CDR1 MNHEY and CDR2 SVGAGI. V lost 6 bases and J lost 6; bases outside the gene matches: 11. The CDR3 DNA reads as TGTGCCAGCAGCCATGGGACAGGGATTGGCGATGGCTACACCTTC. Translated, it gives CASSHGTGIGDGYTF.

CDR3 protein: CASSNTFEGINTEAFF. The DNA of the CDR3 is TGTGCCAGCAGCAACACCTTTGAGGGTATCAACACTGAAGCTTTCTTT. The chain links TRBV14 to TRBJ1-1; D not certain. The CDR3 length is 16 residues. Germline-derived CDR1 and CDR2 are SGHDN and FVKESK. V was pared by 5 bases and J by 2 bases, with 18 bases between.